This T cell receptor beta chain was sequenced during a study of vaccination and CD4 T cells after COVID-19 (dated by TCRdb to between 2021 and 2024). Context from the whole study: The convalescent cohort comprised six males and four females, including two Hispanic individuals, seven Caucasians, two Asians and one multiracial person. Participants got two doses of the Pfizer-BioNTech BNT162b2 vaccine (n=8) or two doses of the Moderna mRNA-1273 vaccine (n=2). Post-COVID blood samples from convalescent patients were collected a median of approximately 93 days after diagnosis, with a range of roughly 35 to 180 days. Post-vaccine blood samples were obtained a median of about 72 days after the second vaccine dose, with a range of roughly 13 to 250 days. The cultures were stimulated with overlapping spike peptide pools from SARS-CoV-2 and from the common cold coronaviruses HCoV-NL63, HCoV-OC43 and HCoV-229E. In control cultures, a CEFX viral epitope pool was used as positive control, an HIV-1 Nef peptide pool was used as negative control, or no peptide was added. In ten to eleven COVID-19 convalescent patients and a handful of infection-naive healthy vaccine recipients, the spike-specific CD4+ TCR repertoire before mRNA vaccination was compared with the repertoire after mRNA vaccination. In an earlier paper using these donors, memory CD4+ T cell crossreactivity between SARS-CoV-2 and common cold coronavirus spike proteins was assessed at the TCR clonotype level. The paper as a whole reports these results and caveats: Relatively few convalescent patients were included in the study, and early timepoints after natural infection were not analyzed. The median number of SARS-CoV-2-reactive clonotypes rose from approximately 20 after infection to roughly 40 after vaccination, but the change was not significant. In convalescent patients, a median around 83% of post-vaccine SARS-CoV-2-reactive clones were detected only after vaccination, and vaccine-specific priming was suggested by this finding. In convalescent patients, nearly all vaccine-specific clones (304 of 307) were found to be mono-reactive for SARS-CoV-2 spike rather than cross-reactive with common cold coronaviruses.

V is cut back by 5 bases and J by 1 base, with 12 bases in the junction unmatched. The CDR3, cysteine through phenylalanine, is 17 amino acids long. Just the 51-base CDR3 DNA is kept, in frame starting at base 1. From a lookup of the germline V gene, CDR1 and CDR2 are SGHTA and FQGTGA. In light of the paper, this sample's treatment or condition label describes: roughly ten-day PBMC culture with coronavirus spike peptide pools or control peptides (ViraFEST assay). CD4+ T cells from unexposed donors were collected before the COVID-19 pandemic (2011-2018). The study used the ViraFEST assay, which expanded antigen-specific T cells with peptide pools and then identified expanded clonotypes by TCR sequencing. Each well held around 1.9 million PBMCs cultured with approximately 10 ug/ml peptide pools in IMDM containing approximately 5% human AB serum and 10 IU/ml IL-2. On days 3 and 7, half of the culture medium was replaced with fresh IL-2-containing medium. After around 10 days of culture, CD4+ T cells were isolated by negative selection using the EasySep CD4+ T cell isolation kit. As far as cell numbers permitted, CD4+ T cells from unexposed donors were tested for reactivity against SARS-CoV-2 S and N as well as four spike pools from common cold coronaviruses. Ficoll-Paque Plus gradient centrifugation was used to isolate PBMCs from whole blood, and the isolated PBMCs were then either used fresh or cryopreserved at -140C. In general, triplicate wells were set up for every culture condition. Leukapheresis product for the unexposed donors was bought commercially.

By how much of the sample it makes up, this clonotype is large (0.1 to 1%). No cognate antigen has been identified for it. The input lacks base qualities; no much larger clone sits a single base away. Libraries were prepared through PCR. At the Johns Hopkins FTIC core, DNA from the cultured CD4+ T cells underwent TCR sequencing with the Oncomine TCR Beta short-read assay. The QIAamp micro DNA kit was used to extract genomic DNA from the cultured CD4+ T cells. Oncomine TCR Beta libraries from cultured CD4+ T cells were pooled with unique dual indexes and sequenced on an Illumina iSeq 100. The original pipeline was this. Non-productive sequences were removed, and CDR3s not starting with C, not ending with F or W, or shorter than 7 amino acids were discarded. The MANAFEST web application identified antigen-specific clonotypes by comparing peptide-stimulated wells against reference wells and other culture wells. For a clone to be called positive, the clone needed an FDR below 0.05, an odds ratio above 5, and a productive frequency above 0.1% in at least two of three replicate wells. Cross-reactive clonotypes were defined as significantly expanded in both SARS-CoV-2 spike wells and at least one common cold coronavirus spike condition. Using R version 3.6.1, CDR3 homology was evaluated through Levenshtein distances (stringdist) along with unrooted phylogenetic trees (ape). TCRdb applied fastp at Q25 and MiXCR to the public reads, then kept only in-frame beta chains. Duplicate CDR3 protein sequences are folded into a single record with the most common DNA and genes. For this entry, the V and J calls and clone size follow TCRdb and not the study's own pipeline. This sample lists several hundred distinct CDR3 sequences; more than 6.5% were detected once. About a sixth of the sample goes to the ten largest clones.

The V gene is TRBV7-3 and the J gene is TRBJ2-3; the central 7 bases match TRBD2. This receptor was taken from a human donor in good health. The sequencing sample was made of CD4+ T cells from blood, cultured in vitro. The CDR3 in this case is CASSPQSGLGGTDTQYF. The DNA reads TGTGCCAGCAGCCCCCAGTCTGGACTAGGTGGCACAGATACGCAGTATTTT.